A single sample gave rise to the 18 T cell receptor beta chains below, sequenced in a study of identical twins. TCRdb re-called the 5' RACE reads with MiXCR, one entry per CDR3 protein. Of about 890,000 distinct CDR3 sequences listed, 12% are singletons. Separately, the same data were catalogued under a study of yellow fever vaccine responses in identical twins.

The sequencing sample was made of PBMCs. The receptors were gathered from a woman aged 18-29 years in good health.

The chain is built from TRBV3-1 and TRBJ1-1; possible D gene TRBD1, 5 bases. Germline V CDR1 and CDR2: LGHDT, YNNKEL (reference sequence). The CDR3 has 16 residues. With 1 base removed from V and 0 bases from J, the gap between germline ends came to 12 bases. The CDR3, as DNA: TGTGCCAGCAGCCAAGGATCCGGGGCGATGAACACTGAAGCTTTCTTT. Translated, it gives CASSQGSGAMNTEAFF.

The V call is TRBV7-3, the J call TRBJ2-7; TRBD1 or TRBD2 may be the D gene (6 bases each). Trimming shortened V by 5 bases and J by 6 bases, and 14 bases separated the two germline ends. Germline CDR1 SGHTA, CDR2 FQGTGA. CDR3 length: 13 amino acids. Here the CDR3 DNA reads TGTGCCAGCAGCCGAAAACAGGGACTCGAGCAGTACTTC. Residues: CASSRKQGLEQYF.

In this sample, this clonotype turned up a few times. CDR3 bases: TGTGCCATCAGTGCTGCGGGTGAAAAACTGTTTTTT. Its translation is CAISAAGEKLFF. This chain connects TRBV10-3 to TRBJ1-4, with D unresolved. This CDR3 contains 12 residues. The V gene's germline CDR1 is ENHRY and CDR2 SYGVKD. The V gene lost 4 bases and the J gene lost 7 bases, with 7 bases spanning the gap.

This clonotype was recorded a few times. The chain links TRBV6-1 to TRBJ2-2; 11 bases are shared with TRBD2. Germline CDR1 reads MNHNS; CDR2 reads SASEGT. The V and J ends lost 6 bases and 5 bases, in that order; junction bases with no gene match: 8. This CDR3 spans 16 amino acids. CDR3 nucleotide sequence: TGTGCCAGCAGCCCTTTAGCGGGAGGGCGGACCGGGGAGCTGTTTTTT. This gives the protein CASSPLAGGRTGELFF.

The J gene is TRBJ1-5, the V gene TRBV7-9; D gene uncertain. V was cut by 5 bases and J by 3 bases, with 17 bases left in between. This CDR3 comprises 16 residues. CDR1 is SEHNR, CDR2 FQNEAQ, per germline (reference sequence). CDR3 residues: CASSPAAPDHNQPQHF. The CDR3 DNA follows: TGTGCCAGCAGCCCCGCAGCCCCAGACCACAATCAGCCCCAGCATTTT.

The rearrangement links TRBV2 to TRBJ2-1; TRBD2 matches 11 bases. The CDR3 loop spans 13 amino acids. V was pared by 7 bases and J by 6 bases, with 2 bases of the junction left unmatched. Germline-derived CDR1 and CDR2 are SNHLY and FYNNEI. CDR3 nucleotide sequence: TGTGCCAGCACGGGGACTAGCGGCAATGAGCAGTTCTTC. Protein sequence: CASTGTSGNEQFF.

Ten or more counts support this clonotype. V usage is TRBV12-3 or TRBV12-4 and J usage is TRBJ2-5; 7 nucleotides line up with TRBD2. This CDR3 is 15 amino acids long. V dropped 8 bases and J dropped 5; count of bases not matched to a gene: 14. Here the CDR3 reads CASGPQGLMMETQYF. DNA of the CDR3: TGTGCCAGCGGACCCCAGGGACTAATGATGGAGACCCAGTACTTC.

The CDR3, as DNA: TGTGCCAGCAGTGCCACCGACCACAGGGGAGGATACACCGGGGAGCTGTTTTTT. It translates to CASSATDHRGGYTGELFF. This rearrangement joins TRBV27 to TRBJ2-2; TRBD1 might be the D (7 bases). The V and J ends lost 5 bases and 3 bases respectively, with 22 bases between them. CDR1 is MNHEY and CDR2 is SMNVEV in the germline V gene (reference sequence). The CDR3 consists of 18 residues.

V gene TRBV20-1 combines with J gene TRBJ2-7; no clear D. There are 13 residues in the CDR3. V was trimmed by 3 bases and J by 1 base, leaving 10 bases between them. Germline CDR1 and CDR2: DFQATT and SNEGSKA (reference sequence). In DNA, the CDR3 is TGCAGTGCTAGGATCTTGGCGTCCTACGAGCAGTACTTC. Its protein product is CSARILASYEQYF.

This rearrangement joins TRBV12-3 or TRBV12-4 to TRBJ1-3; D gene ambiguous. Trimming left V 10 bases short and J 0 bases short, with 13 bases between. The CDR3 is made up of 14 amino acids. The CDR3 nucleotides are TGTGCCATCCCGAGTGGGCGCTCTGGAAACACCATATATTTT. It codes for CAIPSGRSGNTIYF.

Ten or more counts support this clonotype. V is TRBV4-1 and J is TRBJ1-4; no definite D call. This CDR3 is 16 amino acids long. Trimming removed 0 bases from V and 7 bases from J, with 15 bases in between. Germline V CDR1 and CDR2: MGHRA, YSYEKL. CDR3 amino acids: CASSQEMRGSSEKLFF. The CDR3, as DNA: TGCGCCAGCAGCCAAGAGATGAGAGGTTCTTCTGAAAAACTGTTTTTT.

The CDR3 nucleotides read TGTGCCAGCAGACACGACACCACCTACGAGCAGTACGTC. Encoded protein: CASRHDTTYEQYV. This chain joins TRBV6-1 and TRBJ2-7; no clear D gene. The CDR3 loop spans 13 amino acids. CDR1 is MNHNS and CDR2 is SASEGT in the germline V gene. The V end lost 6 bases, the J end lost 2 bases, and 11 bases lay between the germline ends.

This clonotype was recorded at least ten times. The chain carries TRBV6-5 and TRBJ2-1; unclear D gene. This CDR3 comprises 15 residues. The V and J ends lost 2 bases and 4 bases respectively, with 12 bases between them. Per germline, CDR1 MNHEY and CDR2 SVGAGI. The CDR3 DNA follows: TGTGCCAGCAGTTACGGCCCTCCCCCTTACAATGAGCAGTTCTTC. It translates to CASSYGPPPYNEQFF.

This clonotype was seen more than once but under ten times. This chain links TRBV12-3 or TRBV12-4 with TRBJ2-2; D gene ambiguous. The CDR3 contains 11 residues. With 3 bases removed from V and 7 bases from J, the gap between germline ends came to 3 bases. The CDR3 DNA reads as TGTGCCAGCAGTTTGTACGGGGAGCTGTTTTTT. It is translated as CASSLYGELFF.

This chain joins TRBV10-3 and TRBJ2-3; possibly TRBD1 or TRBD2 for D (6 bases each). CDR3 length: 13 residues. The V gene's germline CDR1 is ENHRY and CDR2 SYGVKD. V dropped 3 bases and J dropped 6 bases, with 10 bases sitting between them. CDR3 sequence: CAISDLGGDTQYF. The DNA for the CDR3 is TGTGCCATCAGTGACCTAGGGGGGGATACGCAGTATTTT.

This clonotype was seen more than once but under ten times. This sequence joins TRBV6-1 and TRBJ2-1; D call uncertain. CDR3 length equals 18 residues. The germline V gene encodes CDR1 MNHNS and CDR2 SASEGT. The V end was cut by 4 bases, the J end by 0 bases, with 19 bases between. The CDR3, as DNA: TGTGCCAGCAGTGGGTTTAAAGGTCTTCCGAGCTCCTACAATGAGCAGTTCTTC. This sequence encodes CASSGFKGLPSSYNEQFF.

This clonotype was recorded a few times. The V gene is TRBV20-1, the J gene TRBJ2-1; 12 bases line up with TRBD2. Germline lookup yields CDR1 DFQATT and CDR2 SNEGSKA (reference sequence). The ends lost 5 bases at V and 0 bases at J; junction bases unmatched: 11. This CDR3 contains 18 residues. The CDR3 region has the DNA TGCAGTGCTTATACGGGACTAGCGGGCTTACTCTCCTACAATGAGCAGTTCTTC. Translating gives CSAYTGLAGLLSYNEQFF.

This clonotype appeared many times. This chain joins TRBV12-3 or TRBV12-4 and TRBJ2-2; 8 bases match TRBD2. This CDR3 is 14 amino acids long. The V and J ends lost 8 bases and 4 bases, in that order; junction bases with no gene match: 6. The CDR3 nucleotides are TGTGCCAGCCGGGGGGGGGGCTTCACCGGGGAGCTGTTTTTT. Protein product: CASRGGGFTGELFF.